The clone carrying this T cell receptor beta chain was seen a few times. The target antigen is unknown. The data are from a study of beta chain features in type 1 diabetes. Study-wide background: Cells sorted and examined across all samples totaled nearly 110,000,000. Study-level points and caveats: Within the patient group, naive, central memory and Treg TCRB repertoires appeared more similar to each other than within healthy donors. Across all four CD4+ subsets, people with type 1 diabetes showed modestly shorter TCRB CDR3s.

CD4+ cells of the naive, central memory, regulatory and stem cell-like memory types were sorted via CD45RO/CCR7/CD25/CD127/CD95/CD27. All of the isolated RNA was reverse transcribed, so expressed TCRB transcripts were sequenced. The method was immunoSEQ multiplex PCR; TCRdb's version includes in-frame clones alone and lacks a portion of them. Here the sample spans 250,000 to 300,000 clones, roughly an eighth being singletons. The CDR3 spans 13 residues. The V end lost 10 bases, the J end lost 7 bases, and 17 bases lay between the germline ends. The receptor was isolated from a man aged 30 to 45 with type 1 diabetes. This chain joins TRBV23-1 and TRBJ1-5, with D uncertain. TRBV23-1 is annotated as an ORF whose role is uncertain. Specimen: naive CD4+ T cells from blood. CDR3 protein: CATGTGVVQPQHF. The DNA of the CDR3 is TGCGCCACCGGAACGGGAGTCGTGCAGCCCCAGCATTTT.